These T cell receptor beta chains were read from a single sample in a study of blood T cell repertoires in COVID-19. TCRdb's copy holds only in-frame clones and misses some; the assay was immunoSEQ multiplex PCR. The sample carries about 440,000 clones, about 91% recorded once. Sequencing input: peripheral blood. The receptors come from a woman in her forties or fifties with COVID-19, enrolled during active disease. The CDR3 runs from the conserved cysteine through the conserved F or W. A D gene is named only where the DNA matches it firmly. Size tells how often a clone was seen (once, few, many) or the class of an expanded clone, and some rows leave it out.

TRBV18	TRBJ1-2	-	TRBD1	CASSPGQGYGYTF	TGTGCCAGCTCTCCGGGACAGGGCTATGGCTACACCTTC
TRBV18	TRBJ2-1	-	TRBD2	CASSPSGGPGNEQFF	TGTGCCAGCTCACCGAGCGGGGGGCCAGGGAATGAGCAGTTCTTC
TRBV10-3	TRBJ1-1	-	-	CAISEGAVGAFF	TGTGCCATCAGTGAGGGGGCGGTGGGGGCTTTCTTT
TRBV2	TRBJ2-5	-	-	CASRSRRGETQYF	TGTGCCAGCAGGTCTCGTCGCGGGGAGACCCAGTACTTC
TRBV23-1	TRBJ1-5	-	-	CASSQSEGVDQPQHF	TGCGCCAGCAGTCAAAGCGAAGGGGTAGATCAGCCCCAGCATTTT
TRBV27	TRBJ2-3	-	TRBD1	CASSSDRWGDTQYF	TGTGCCAGCAGTTCGGACAGGTGGGGAGATACGCAGTATTTT
TRBV6-5	TRBJ2-2	-	-	CASRGDRNTGELFF	TGTGCCAGCAGGGGCGACAGGAACACCGGGGAGCTGTTTTTT
TRBV7-9	TRBJ2-1	-	TRBD2	CASSGSTSGDSYNEQFF	TGTGCCAGCAGCGGATCGACTAGCGGGGATTCCTACAATGAGCAGTTCTTC
TRBV19	TRBJ1-1	-	-	CASSYDSWAMNTEAFF	TGTGCCAGTAGTTACGACAGTTGGGCAATGAACACTGAAGCTTTCTTT
TRBV19	TRBJ2-3	-	-	CASIVDTQYF	TGTGCCAGTATAGTAGATACGCAGTATTTT
TRBV4-2	TRBJ2-3	-	TRBD2	CASSQDGEVAGGIDTQYF	TGTGCCAGCAGCCAGGATGGGGAGGTAGCGGGGGGCATTGATACGCAGTATTTT
TRBV6-6	TRBJ1-6	once	-	CASRQGSGSPLHF	TGTGCCAGCAGACAGGGATCCGGATCACCCCTCCACTTT
TRBV24-1	TRBJ1-2	-	-	CATSGGDGYTF	TGTGCCACCAGTGGGGGGGATGGCTACACCTTC
TRBV5-1	TRBJ2-3	-	-	CASSFGTYTDTQYF	TGCGCCAGCAGCTTCGGGACATACACAGATACGCAGTATTTT
TRBV19	TRBJ2-7	-	TRBD2	CASSASGGYGWEQYF	TGTGCCAGTAGTGCCAGCGGGGGCTACGGGTGGGAGCAGTACTTC
TRBV9	TRBJ1-2	-	TRBD1	CASSPRTGEGYGYTF	TGTGCCAGCAGCCCCAGGACAGGGGAAGGCTATGGCTACACCTTC
TRBV18	TRBJ1-4	-	-	CASSPSSPTGPNEKLFF	TGTGCCAGCTCACCAAGTTCCCCGACAGGTCCTAATGAAAAACTGTTTTTT
TRBV5-5	TRBJ1-3	-	TRBD1	CASSLFRTGVGNTIYF	TGTGCCAGCAGCTTGTTTCGGACAGGGGTAGGAAACACCATATATTTT
TRBV6-5	TRBJ2-2	-	-	CASSPTGETGELFF	TGTGCCAGCAGTCCCACGGGGGAAACCGGGGAGCTGTTTTTT
TRBV6-1	TRBJ1-2	-	-	CASSGASRGRAWGYTF	TGTGCCAGCAGTGGGGCGTCGAGGGGGAGGGCTTGGGGCTACACCTTC
TRBV29-1	TRBJ2-7	-	-	CSVGNPRGQYF	TGCAGCGTTGGGAACCCGCGAGGGCAGTACTTC
TRBV3-1/TRBV3-2	TRBJ2-3	-	TRBD2	CASSQAGGGVSDTQYF	TGTGCCAGCAGCCAAGCCGGCGGGGGGGTGTCAGATACGCAGTATTTT
TRBV6-5	TRBJ2-2	-	TRBD1	CASSYSWTGTTGELFF	TGTGCCAGCAGTTACTCCTGGACAGGGACTACCGGGGAGCTGTTTTTT
TRBV6-2/TRBV6-3	TRBJ1-2	-	TRBD1	CASSYPGQANYGYTF	TGTGCCAGCAGTTACCCCGGACAGGCTAACTATGGCTACACCTTC
TRBV19	TRBJ2-2	-	TRBD1	CASSPTGGTGELFF	TGTGCCAGTAGTCCCACAGGGGGCACCGGGGAGCTGTTTTTT
TRBV18	TRBJ1-1	once	-	CASSARTGEGAFF	TGTGCCAGCTCAGCACGTACCGGGGAGGGAGCTTTCTTT
TRBV20-1	TRBJ2-2	-	-	CSASGRTAQNTGELFF	TGCAGTGCTAGTGGGAGGACAGCGCAGAACACCGGGGAGCTGTTTTTT
TRBV5-4	TRBJ2-2	-	TRBD1	CASSRMGTEYTGELFF	TGTGCCAGCAGCCGAATGGGGACAGAATACACCGGGGAGCTGTTTTTT
TRBV30	TRBJ2-7	few	-	CAWSAGGTAGDEQYF	TGTGCCTGGAGTGCCGGCGGGACAGCGGGCGACGAGCAGTACTTC
TRBV30	TRBJ1-2	-	-	CAAQGGGYGYTF	TGTGCCGCCCAGGGCGGGGGTTATGGCTACACCTTC